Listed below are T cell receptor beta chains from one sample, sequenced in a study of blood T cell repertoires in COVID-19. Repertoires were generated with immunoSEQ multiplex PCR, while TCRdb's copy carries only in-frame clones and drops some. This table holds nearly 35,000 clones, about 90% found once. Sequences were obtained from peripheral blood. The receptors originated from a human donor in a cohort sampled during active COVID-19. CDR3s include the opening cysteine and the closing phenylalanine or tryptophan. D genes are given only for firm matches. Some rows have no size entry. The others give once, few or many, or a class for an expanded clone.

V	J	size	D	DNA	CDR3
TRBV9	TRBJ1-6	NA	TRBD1	TGTGCCAGCAGCGAACAGGGGGCTGGTAATTCACCCCTCCACTTT	CASSEQGAGNSPLHF
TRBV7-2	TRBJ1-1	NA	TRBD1	TGTGCCAGCAGCGTCGAACAGGGGCGCTACACTGAAGCTTTCTTT	CASSVEQGRYTEAFF
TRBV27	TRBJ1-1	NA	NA	TGTGCCAGCAGTTCAATTGGCCGACAGGTGAACACTGAAGCTTTCTTT	CASSSIGRQVNTEAFF
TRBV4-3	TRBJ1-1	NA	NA	TGCGCCAGCAGCCAAGAGGCCAACACTGAAGCTTTCTTT	CASSQEANTEAFF
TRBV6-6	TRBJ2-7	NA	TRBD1	TGTGCCAGCAGCATTGACAGGGGCGAGCAGTACTTC	CASSIDRGEQYF
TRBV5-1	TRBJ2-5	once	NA	TGCGCCAGCAGCTTGGCCCATGAAGAGACCCAGTACTTC	CASSLAHEETQYF
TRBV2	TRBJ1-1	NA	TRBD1	TGTGCCAGCAGGGGGACAGGATTCGAAGGCACTGAAGCTTTCTTT	CASRGTGFEGTEAFF
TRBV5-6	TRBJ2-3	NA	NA	TGTGCCAGCAGCCCGAGTGGGGGCGCGACAGATACGCAGTATTTT	CASSPSGGATDTQYF
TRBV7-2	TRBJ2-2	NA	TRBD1	TGTGCCAGCAGCATTCCAGGGGGCACCTTCACCGGGGAGCTGTTTTTT	CASSIPGGTFTGELFF
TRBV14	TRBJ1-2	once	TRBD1	TGTGCCAGCAGCCAACAGGGGGCCTATGGCTACACCTTC	CASSQQGAYGYTF
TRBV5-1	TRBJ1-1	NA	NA	TGCGCCAGCAGCTTGGAGGGGGAAGGGACTGAAGCTTTCTTT	CASSLEGEGTEAFF
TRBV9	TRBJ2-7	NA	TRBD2	TGTGCCAGCAGCGTAGGGACTAGCGGGGGCGAAAGATCATACTACGAGCAGTACTTC	CASSVGTSGGERSYYEQYF
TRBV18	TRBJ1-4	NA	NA	TGTGCCAGCTCACCACCAGGGGATAATGAAAAACTGTTTTTT	CASSPPGDNEKLFF
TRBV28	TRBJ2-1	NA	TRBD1	TGTGCCAGCAGTTTCCGGGACAGGGTCAATGAGCAGTTCTTC	CASSFRDRVNEQFF
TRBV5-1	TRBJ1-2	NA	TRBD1	TGCGCCAGCAGCTTGGGGACAGGGGCCATTAACTATGGCTACACCTTC	CASSLGTGAINYGYTF
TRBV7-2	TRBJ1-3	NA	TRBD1	TGTGCCAGCAGTTCTGGACAGGGGGTATACACCATATATTTT	CASSSGQGVYTIYF
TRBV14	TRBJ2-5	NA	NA	TGTGCCAGCAGCCAAGTCTTTCCCGGGACCCAGTACTTC	CASSQVFPGTQYF
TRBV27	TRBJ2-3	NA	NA	TGTGCCAGCAGTTTATCCACAGTGTATGGAACGAGCACAGATACGCAGTATTTT	CASSLSTVYGTSTDTQYF
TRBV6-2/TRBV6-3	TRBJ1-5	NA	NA	TGTGCCAGCAGTTACATGGCAGGGGACCAGCCCCAGCATTTT	CASSYMAGDQPQHF
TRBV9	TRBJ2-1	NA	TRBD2	TGTGCCAGCAGCGTAGCCCCTCTTACTAGCGGCAGGTTTGAGCAGTTCTTC	CASSVAPLTSGRFEQFF
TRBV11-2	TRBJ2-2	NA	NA	TGTGCCAGCAGCTATCGCGGGACCACGAACACCGGGGAGCTGTTTTTT	CASSYRGTTNTGELFF
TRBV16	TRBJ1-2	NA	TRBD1	TGTGCCAGCAACCAAGTCCAGGGACAGGGGGCTTATGGCTACACCTTC	CASNQVQGQGAYGYTF
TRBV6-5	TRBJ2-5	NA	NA	TGTGCCAGCAGGCAACAGGGACAAGAGACCCAGTACTTC	CASRQQGQETQYF
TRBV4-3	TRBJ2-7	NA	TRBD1	TGCGCCAGCAGCCACTATGGACAGGGGGCGGGCGAGCAGTACTTC	CASSHYGQGAGEQYF
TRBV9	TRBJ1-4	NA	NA	TGTGCCAGCAGCGTAGGTGGGGGGGGGTATGAAAAACTGTTTTTT	CASSVGGGGYEKLFF
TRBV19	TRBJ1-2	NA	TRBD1	TGTGCCAGTAGGCCGCAGGGGGCGCGAGGCTACACCTTC	CASRPQGARGYTF
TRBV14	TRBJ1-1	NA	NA	TGTGCCAGCAGCCCAAGCTTGAACACTGAAGCTTTCTTT	CASSPSLNTEAFF
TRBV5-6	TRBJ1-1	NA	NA	TGTGCCAGCAGCTGGAGGACAGATCTCTTGAACACTGAAGCTTTCTTT	CASSWRTDLLNTEAFF
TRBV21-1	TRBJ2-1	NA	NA	TGTGCCAGCCGCGAGACTAGCTCTTTCAATGAGCAGTTCTTC	CASRETSSFNEQFF
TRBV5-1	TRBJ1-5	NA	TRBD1	TGCGCCAGCAGCTCCCTCCCACTCTCCGGGACAGCCAGCAATCAGCCCCAGCATTTT	CASSSLPLSGTASNQPQHF
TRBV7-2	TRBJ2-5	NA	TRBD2	TGTGCCAGCAGCCCACAAGCGGGGGGGGGCCAAGAGACCCAGTACTTC	CASSPQAGGGQETQYF
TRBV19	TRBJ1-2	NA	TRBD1	TGTGCCAGTAAACAGTTCGGGACAGGGGGCTCCTATGGCTACACCTTC	CASKQFGTGGSYGYTF
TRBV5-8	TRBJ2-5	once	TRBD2	TGTGCCAGCAGCTTGTGGGGACTAGCGGGGGGGCAAGAGACCCAGTACTTC	CASSLWGLAGGQETQYF
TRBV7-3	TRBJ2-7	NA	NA	TGTGCCAGCAGCTTAACGTATCTAACGAGTGACGAGCAGTACTTC	CASSLTYLTSDEQYF
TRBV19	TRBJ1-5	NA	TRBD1	TGTGCCAGTAGTATATTCTGGACAGGGAGCAATCAGCCCCAGCATTTT	CASSIFWTGSNQPQHF
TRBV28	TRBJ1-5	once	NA	TGTGCCAGCACCCGTTCTCTTATTAATAGCAATCAGCCCCAGCATTTT	CASTRSLINSNQPQHF
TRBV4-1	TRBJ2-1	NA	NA	TGCGCCAGCAGCCAAGAGCTAGTCCAGAACTACAATGAGCAGTTCTTC	CASSQELVQNYNEQFF
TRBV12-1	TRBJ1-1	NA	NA	TGTGCCAGCAGCTTTTCGCGACAGGTGAACACTGAAGCTTTCTTT	CASSFSRQVNTEAFF
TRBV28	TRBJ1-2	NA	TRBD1	TGTGCCAGCAGCTCCCTACAGGGGAATGGCTACACCTTC	CASSSLQGNGYTF
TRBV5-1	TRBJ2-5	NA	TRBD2	TGCGCCAGCAGTCCACTAGCGGTTCAAGAGACCCAGTACTTC	CASSPLAVQETQYF
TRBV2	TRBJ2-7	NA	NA	TGTGCCAGCAGTGAAGGGCAGGTTGGCGAGCAGTACTTC	CASSEGQVGEQYF
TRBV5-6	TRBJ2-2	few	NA	TGTGCCAGCAGCTTATGGGGCGCGAACACCGGGGAGCTGTTTTTT	CASSLWGANTGELFF
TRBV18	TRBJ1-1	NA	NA	TGTGCCAGCTCACCGTTCCGCGATTCCCAGAACACTGAAGCTTTCTTT	CASSPFRDSQNTEAFF
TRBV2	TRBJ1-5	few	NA	TGTGCCAGCAGCCGGGGTGATAGCAATCAGCCCCAGCATTTT	CASSRGDSNQPQHF
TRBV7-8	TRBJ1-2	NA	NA	TGTGCCAGCAGCTACAGGGAAACTAACTATGGCTACACCTTC	CASSYRETNYGYTF
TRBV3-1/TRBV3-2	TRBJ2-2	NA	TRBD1	TGTGCCAGCAGCCCGACAGGGCTCACCGGGGAGCTGTTTTTT	CASSPTGLTGELFF
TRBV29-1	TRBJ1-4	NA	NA	TGCAGCGTTGCGACAGGTGGATCCGGGACTAATGAAAAACTGTTTTTT	CSVATGGSGTNEKLFF
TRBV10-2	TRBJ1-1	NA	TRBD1	TGCGCCAGCAGTGAGTCTGGACAGGGGGTAACTGAAGCTTTCTTT	CASSESGQGVTEAFF
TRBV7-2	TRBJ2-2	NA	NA	TGTGCCAGCAGCTTTTATCACACCGGGGAGCTGTTTTTT	CASSFYHTGELFF
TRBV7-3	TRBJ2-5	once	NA	TGTGCCAGCAGCTCCATCAGGGGGGCGGGAGAGACCCAGTACTTC	CASSSIRGAGETQYF
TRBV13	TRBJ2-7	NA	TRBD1	TGTGCCAGCAGCCCGCGACAGGGTCCCTACGAGCAGTACTTC	CASSPRQGPYEQYF